This T cell receptor beta chain was recovered during a study of T cell responses to AZD1222 COVID-19 vaccine. Notes on this clone: Its cognate antigen is unknown. At one end, the junction sequence differs from germline, possibly due to a read error.

Overall study findings and caveats: Donors, mostly white British, included more females; clonal diversity was possibly underestimated. In the spike-specific TCR repertoire, nearly half reportedly target unmutated variant regions.

Here immunoSEQ multiplex PCR was the method, and the copy in TCRdb shows in-frame clones only, minus some. Counted here are some 150,000 clones, 90% occurring once; the ten biggest clones make up more than 1.3%. The source material was peripheral blood, sampled 28 days after the second AZD1222 dose. The clonotype originates from an adult who received the AZD1222 COVID-19 vaccine.

CDR3 in DNA: TGCGCCAGCAGCCCAGATGGAGGACTAGCGGGGCCCGAATTC. This codes for CASSPDGGLAGPEF. The rearrangement links TRBV4-1 to TRBJ2-7; 12 bases align to TRBD2. The CDR3 spans 14 residues. Germline CDR1 MGHRA, CDR2 YSYEKL.